Sequencing of this T cell receptor (beta chain) was carried out in a study of shared clonotypes between healthy human individuals. Assay: immunoSEQ multiplex PCR; the TCRdb copy retains only in-frame clones and omits some. The repertoire has under 1 million clones, about 91% of them found once; the top ten carry 24%. This clone turned up a few times. Looked up from germline, CDR1 is MNHNS and CDR2 is SASEGT. J gave up 8 bases and V 4 bases, and 6 bases lay outside the gene matches. CDR3 length: 14 residues. The naive CD8 fraction comprised CD45RO-negative cells positively selected for CCR7 and excluded terminally differentiated effector memory CD45RA+ cells.

What was sequenced was naive CD8+ T cells sorted from blood. The V and J genes are TRBV6-1 and TRBJ2-1; 9 bases fit TRBD1. The receptor comes from a man aged 25-45 years in good health. The CDR3 here is CASSGGTGTDEQFF. CDR3 DNA sequence: TGTGCCAGCAGTGGGGGGACAGGGACGGATGAGCAGTTCTTC.